The sequence of this T cell receptor beta chain was determined in a study of CD8+ T cells in alopecia areata. Overall study: Scoring of severity for treated patients was based on percentage of affected scalp area. Study-level results: Numerous expanded lesional clones remained in scalp and blood during tofacitinib.

This clone was observed a handful of times. Antigen unknown. TCR sequencing used cDNA made by reverse transcription of extracted RNA. The protocol was immunoSEQ multiplex PCR, while the TCRdb copy is restricted to in-frame clones and leaves out a portion. The top ten hold around 1.6% of the sample, which has about 220,000 clones, more than 45% seen once. Trimming pared 4 bases from V and 0 bases from J, leaving 9 bases between. CDR1 and CDR2 (germline): SQVTM, ANQGSEA. The CDR3 runs to 13 residues. Documented treatment: oral pan-JAK inhibitor, 5-10 mg twice daily. Alopecia areata patients had lesional scalp punch biopsies and peripheral blood taken from them.

This chain uses TRBV29-1 with TRBJ1-1; D gene ambiguous. This receptor was obtained from a human donor with alopecia areata. This sample comprised CD4+ T cells sorted from blood, obtained at week 4, from a patient treated with tofacitinib. CDR3 protein: CSVVGTMNTEAFF. CDR3 bases: TGCAGCGTTGTTGGTACTATGAACACTGAAGCTTTCTTT.